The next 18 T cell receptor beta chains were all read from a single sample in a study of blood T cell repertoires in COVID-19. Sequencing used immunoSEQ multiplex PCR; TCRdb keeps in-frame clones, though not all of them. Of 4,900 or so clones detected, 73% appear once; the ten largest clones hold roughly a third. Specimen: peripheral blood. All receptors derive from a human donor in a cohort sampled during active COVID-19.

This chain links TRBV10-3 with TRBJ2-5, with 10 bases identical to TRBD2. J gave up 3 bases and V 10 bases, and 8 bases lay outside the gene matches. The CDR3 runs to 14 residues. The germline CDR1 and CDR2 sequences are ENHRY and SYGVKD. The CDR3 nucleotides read TGTGCCACTGGTGTGCTAGCGGGGGAAGAGACCCAGTACTTC. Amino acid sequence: CATGVLAGEETQYF.

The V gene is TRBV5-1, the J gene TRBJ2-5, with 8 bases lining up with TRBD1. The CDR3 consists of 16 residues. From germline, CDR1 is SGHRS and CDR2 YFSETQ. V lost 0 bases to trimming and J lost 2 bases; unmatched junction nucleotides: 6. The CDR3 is CASSLGTTGGQETQYF. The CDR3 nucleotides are TGCGCCAGCAGCTTGGGGACAACAGGGGGTCAAGAGACCCAGTACTTC.

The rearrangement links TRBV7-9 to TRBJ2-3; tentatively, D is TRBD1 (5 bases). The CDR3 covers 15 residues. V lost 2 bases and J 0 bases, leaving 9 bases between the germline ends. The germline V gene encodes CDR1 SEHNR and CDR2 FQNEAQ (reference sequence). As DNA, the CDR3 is TGTGCCAGCAGCTTAACGACAGCTAGCACAGATACGCAGTATTTT. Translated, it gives CASSLTTASTDTQYF.

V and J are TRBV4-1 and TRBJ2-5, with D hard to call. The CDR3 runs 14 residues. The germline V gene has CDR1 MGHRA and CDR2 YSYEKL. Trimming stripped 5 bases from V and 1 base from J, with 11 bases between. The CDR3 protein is CASSTRLGQETQYF. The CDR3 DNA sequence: TGCGCCAGCAGCACACGACTGGGCCAAGAGACCCAGTACTTC.

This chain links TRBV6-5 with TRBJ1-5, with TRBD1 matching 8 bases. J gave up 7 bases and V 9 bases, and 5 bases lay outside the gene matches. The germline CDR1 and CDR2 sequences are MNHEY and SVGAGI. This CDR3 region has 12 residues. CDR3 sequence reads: CARDRVGQPQHF. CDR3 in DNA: TGTGCCAGGGACAGGGTAGGGCAGCCCCAGCATTTT.

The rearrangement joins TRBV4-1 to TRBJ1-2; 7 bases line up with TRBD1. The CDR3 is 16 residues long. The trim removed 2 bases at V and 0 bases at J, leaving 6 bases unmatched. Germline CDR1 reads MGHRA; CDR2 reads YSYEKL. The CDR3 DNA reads TGCGCCAGCAGCCAATATTGGGACAGCCCTAACTATGGCTACACCTTC. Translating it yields CASSQYWDSPNYGYTF.

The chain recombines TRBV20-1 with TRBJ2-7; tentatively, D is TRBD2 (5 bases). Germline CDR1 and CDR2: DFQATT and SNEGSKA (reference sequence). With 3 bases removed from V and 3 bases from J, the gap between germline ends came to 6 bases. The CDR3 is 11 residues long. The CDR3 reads CSARGDYEQYF. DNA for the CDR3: TGCAGTGCTAGGGGAGACTACGAGCAGTACTTC.

CDR3 amino acids: CASSYRSRDGEKLFF. CDR3 in DNA: TGTGCCAGCAGTTATAGGTCCAGGGATGGGGAAAAACTGTTTTTT. The chain is built from TRBV6-5 and TRBJ1-4; possible D gene TRBD1, 5 bases. CDR1 is MNHEY and CDR2 is SVGAGI in the germline V gene. Trimming took 3 bases from V and 8 from J, leaving 16 bases between them. CDR3 length: 15 amino acids.

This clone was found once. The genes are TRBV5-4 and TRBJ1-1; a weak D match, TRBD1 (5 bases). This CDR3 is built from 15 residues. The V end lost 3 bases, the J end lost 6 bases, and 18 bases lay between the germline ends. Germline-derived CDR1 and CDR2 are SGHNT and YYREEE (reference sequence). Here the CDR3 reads CASSYLAGGAAEAFF. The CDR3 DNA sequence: TGTGCCAGCAGCTATCTGGCAGGAGGGGCCGCTGAAGCTTTCTTT.

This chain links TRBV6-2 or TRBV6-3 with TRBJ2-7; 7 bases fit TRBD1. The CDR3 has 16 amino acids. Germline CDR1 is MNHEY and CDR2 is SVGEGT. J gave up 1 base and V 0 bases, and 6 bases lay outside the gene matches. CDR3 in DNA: TGTGCCAGCAGTTACTCGGGGACAGCCGCTTCCTACGAGCAGTACTTC. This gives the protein CASSYSGTAASYEQYF.

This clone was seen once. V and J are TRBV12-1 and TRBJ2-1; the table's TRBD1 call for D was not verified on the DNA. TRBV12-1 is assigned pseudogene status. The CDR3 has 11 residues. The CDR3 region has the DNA TGTGCCAGCAGCTTGGGCCATGAGCAGTTCTTC. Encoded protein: CASSLGHEQFF.

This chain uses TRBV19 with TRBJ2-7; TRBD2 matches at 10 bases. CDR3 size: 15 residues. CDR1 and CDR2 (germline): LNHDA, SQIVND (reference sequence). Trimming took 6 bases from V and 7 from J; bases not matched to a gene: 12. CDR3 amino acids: CASRIGLAGVSEQYF. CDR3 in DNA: TGTGCCAGTAGAATTGGGCTAGCGGGAGTGAGTGAGCAGTACTTC.

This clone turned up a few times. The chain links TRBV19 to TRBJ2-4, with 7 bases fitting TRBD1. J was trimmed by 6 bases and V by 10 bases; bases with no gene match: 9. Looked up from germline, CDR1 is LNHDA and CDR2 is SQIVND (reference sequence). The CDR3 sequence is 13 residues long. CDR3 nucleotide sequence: TGTGCCACCTCCGGGACAGATCGAAACATTCAGTACTTC. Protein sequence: CATSGTDRNIQYF.

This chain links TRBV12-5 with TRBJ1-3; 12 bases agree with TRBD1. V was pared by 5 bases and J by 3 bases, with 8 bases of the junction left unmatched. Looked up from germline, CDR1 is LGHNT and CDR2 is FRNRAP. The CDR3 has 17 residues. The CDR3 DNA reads TGTGCTAGTGGTATACCGGGACAGGGGGCGTTTGGAAACACCATATATTTT. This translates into CASGIPGQGAFGNTIYF. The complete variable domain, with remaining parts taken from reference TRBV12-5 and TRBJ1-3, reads DARVTQTPRHKVTEMGQEVTMRCQPILGHNTVFWYRQTMMQGLELLAYFRNRAPLDDSGMPKDRFSAEMPDATLATLKIQPSEPRDSAVYFCASGIPGQGAFGNTIYFGEGSWLTVV.

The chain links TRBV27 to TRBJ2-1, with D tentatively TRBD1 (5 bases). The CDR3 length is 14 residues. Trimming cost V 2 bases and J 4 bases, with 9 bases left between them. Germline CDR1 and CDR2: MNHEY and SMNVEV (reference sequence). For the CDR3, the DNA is TGTGCCAGCAGTTTAAGGGGTGCATACAATGAGCAGTTCTTC. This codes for CASSLRGAYNEQFF.

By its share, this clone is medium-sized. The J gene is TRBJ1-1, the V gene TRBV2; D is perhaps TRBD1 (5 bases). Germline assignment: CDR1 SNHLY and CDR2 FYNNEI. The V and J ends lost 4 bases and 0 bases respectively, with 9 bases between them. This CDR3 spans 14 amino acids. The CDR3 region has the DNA TGTGCCAGCAGTGTACAGGAGATGAACACTGAAGCTTTCTTT. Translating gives CASSVQEMNTEAFF.

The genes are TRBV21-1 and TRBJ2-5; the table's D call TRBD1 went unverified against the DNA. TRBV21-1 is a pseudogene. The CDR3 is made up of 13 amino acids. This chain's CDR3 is CASSGGAPETQYF. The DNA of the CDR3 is TGTGCCAGCAGTGGTGGGGCCCCAGAGACCCAGTACTTC.

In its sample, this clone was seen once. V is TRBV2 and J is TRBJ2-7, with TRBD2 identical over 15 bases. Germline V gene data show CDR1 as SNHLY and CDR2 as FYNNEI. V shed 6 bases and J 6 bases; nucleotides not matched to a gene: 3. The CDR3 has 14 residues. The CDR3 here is CASRPGLAGGEQYF. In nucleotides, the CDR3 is TGTGCCAGCAGACCGGGACTAGCGGGGGGCGAGCAGTACTTC.